This T cell receptor beta chain is from a study of T cells in Graves' hyperthyroidism and ophthalmopathy. TCR beta CDR3 sequences were amplified from RNA transcripts. The TCR CDR3 first-round RT-PCR relied on the HTBI primer set. TCRdb re-derived calls from the multiplex PCR reads in MiXCR, one entry per CDR3 protein. The table has 80,000 to 100,000 distinct CDR3 sequences, about 37% seen once. The study defined stable Graves' hyperthyroidism as no ophthalmopathy progression within 18 months. Turning to this clonotype: No conserved phenylalanine or tryptophan ends this CDR3, so it is likely a read error.

With 6 bases removed from V and 3 bases from J, the gap between germline ends came to 3 bases. The germline CDR1 and CDR2 sequences are MGHDK and SYGVNS. The CDR3 is made up of 12 amino acids. V is TRBV25-1 and J is TRBJ1-6; D is unresolved. The sequence derives from a woman in her twenties or thirties with Graves' hyperthyroidism. The sequenced material came from peripheral blood or thyroid tissue (not recorded which). The CDR3 loop is CASRGYNSPLHS. The CDR3 DNA follows: TGTGCCAGCAGGGGCTATAATTCACCCCTCCACTCT.